The 30 T cell receptor beta chains presented below share a single source sample, sequenced in a study of CD8+ T cells in alopecia areata. RNA was extracted and reverse transcribed into cDNA as the sequencing template. TCRdb's copy holds only in-frame clones and misses some; the assay was immunoSEQ multiplex PCR. The top ten hold about a tenth of the sample, which has around 170,000 clones, approximately 51% seen once. Treatment: oral pan-JAK inhibitor, 5-10 mg twice daily. The sequencing here drew on CD8+ T cells sorted from blood, taken at week 52, from a patient treated with tofacitinib. The receptors stem from a human donor with alopecia areata.

This clone has only a few counts. The J gene is TRBJ2-3, the V gene TRBV7-9, with 8 bases aligning to TRBD2. The V gene's germline CDR1 is SEHNR and CDR2 FQNEAQ (reference sequence). The CDR3 covers 17 residues. The ends lost 0 bases at V and 1 base at J; junction bases unmatched: 6. CDR3 sequence (DNA): TGTGCCAGCAGCTTAGCGATCGGCGGGGGGCGCACAGATACGCAGTATTTT. It codes for CASSLAIGGGRTDTQYF.

This clone was seen only once. V usage is TRBV13 and J usage is TRBJ1-4; 10 nucleotides agree with TRBD1. With 1 base clipped from V and 4 bases from J, the junction kept 3 bases outside the gene matches. The CDR3 contains 16 residues. Germline lookup yields CDR1 PRHDT and CDR2 FYEKMQ (reference sequence). This CDR3 reads CASSLARDRGNEKLFF. The CDR3 DNA reads TGTGCCAGCAGCTTAGCCAGGGACAGGGGTAATGAAAAACTGTTTTTT. Looking up the rest from reference TRBV13 and TRBJ1-4 gives the full variable domain: AAGVIQSPRHLIKEKRETATLKCYPIPRHDTVYWYQQGPGQDPQFLISFYEKMQSDKGSIPDRFSAQQFSDYHSELNMSSLELGDSALYFCASSLARDRGNEKLFFGSGTQLSVL.

This chain connects TRBV5-4 to TRBJ1-6; D possibly corresponds to TRBD1 (6 bases). The CDR3 consists of 16 residues. Germline CDR1 and CDR2: SGHNT and YYREEE (reference sequence). V shed 5 bases and J shed 5 bases, with 17 bases lying between them. The CDR3 bases are TGTGCCAGCAGACAATCCGGGACACTAAATAATTCACCCCTCCACTTT. Residues: CASRQSGTLNNSPLHF.

The chain links TRBV4-3 to TRBJ1-4, with 7 bases lining up with TRBD1. The CDR3 has 14 residues. Trimming at V came to 8 bases and at J to 5 bases, leaving 8 bases not matched to a gene. The germline V gene encodes CDR1 LGHNA and CDR2 YSLEER. The CDR3 here is CASCPGQPNEKLFF. The CDR3 bases are TGCGCCAGCTGTCCGGGACAGCCGAATGAAAAACTGTTTTTT.

This clone was seen more than once but under ten times. The chain links TRBV6-6 to TRBJ2-5; D might be TRBD2 (5 bases). Per the germline V gene, CDR1 is MNHNY and CDR2 is SVGAGI (reference sequence). CDR3 length: 14 amino acids. V dropped 2 bases and J dropped 2 bases, with 9 bases sitting between them. This chain's CDR3 is CASSYTGLQETQYF. Here the CDR3 DNA reads TGTGCCAGCAGTTACACGGGATTACAAGAGACCCAGTACTTC.

The rearrangement links TRBV2 to TRBJ2-5; 7 nucleotides match TRBD1. Losses at the gene ends were 11 bases for V and 3 bases for J; bases not matched to a gene: 6. CDR1 and CDR2 from the germline V gene are SNHLY and FYNNEI. The CDR3 has 12 residues. Here the CDR3 reads CAHPGGEETQYF. CDR3 DNA: TGTGCCCACCCAGGGGGTGAAGAGACCCAGTACTTC.

The chain is built from TRBV2 and TRBJ2-7; 8 positions agree with TRBD1. Germline values: CDR1 SNHLY, CDR2 FYNNEI. J was trimmed by 2 bases and V by 2 bases; bases with no gene match: 2. The CDR3 runs 14 residues. CDR3: CASSETGGTYEQYF. DNA for the CDR3: TGTGCCAGCAGTGAAACAGGGGGTACCTACGAGCAGTACTTC.

The genes are TRBV29-1 and TRBJ2-5; 10 nucleotides line up with TRBD1. The CDR3 is made up of 14 amino acids. Germline CDR1 SQVTM, CDR2 ANQGSEA. The V gene end was trimmed by 5 bases and the J gene end by 5 bases; junction bases not matched to a gene: 8. CDR3 residues: CSVTGTGEGETQYF. CDR3 nucleotides: TGCAGCGTTACAGGGACAGGGGAGGGCGAGACCCAGTACTTC. Together with reference TRBV29-1 and TRBJ2-5, the CDR3 gives the full variable domain: SAVISQKPSRDICQRGTSLTIQCQVDSQVTMMFWYRQQPGQSLTLIATANQGSEATYESGFVIDKFPISRPNLTFSTLTVSNMSPEDSSIYLCSVTGTGEGETQYFGPGTRLLVL.

J is TRBJ2-2 and V is TRBV2; D is unresolved. CDR1 and CDR2 from the germline V gene are SNHLY and FYNNEI. Trimming shortened V by 4 bases and J by 4 bases, and 10 bases separated the two germline ends. The CDR3 covers 14 residues. CDR3 bases: TGTGCCAGCAGTGTGACACTCATCACCGGGGAGCTGTTTTTT. Translated, it gives CASSVTLITGELFF.

This clone was detected a few times. The V and J genes are TRBV13 and TRBJ2-1, with 9 bases fitting TRBD2. Germline V gives CDR1 PRHDT, CDR2 FYEKMQ (reference sequence). Trimming took 5 bases from V and 4 from J; bases not matched to a gene: 3. The CDR3 spans 14 residues. The CDR3 coding sequence is TGTGCCAGCAGCCAGCGGGGGGAATACAATGAGCAGTTCTTC. Translation: CASSQRGEYNEQFF.

This rearrangement joins TRBV27 to TRBJ2-7; D is ambiguous. The CDR3 has 15 residues. Trimming left V 5 bases short and J 2 bases short, with 16 bases between. Germline V CDR1 and CDR2: MNHEY, SMNVEV (reference sequence). The CDR3 spells CASSVDPALTYEQYF. The DNA of the CDR3 is TGTGCCAGCAGTGTCGATCCAGCCCTTACCTACGAGCAGTACTTC.

The chain is built from TRBV7-9 and TRBJ2-7, with D tentatively TRBD1 (6 bases). Trimming removed 6 bases at V and 5 bases at J, with 14 bases between. The CDR3 consists of 13 residues. Germline CDR1 is SEHNR and CDR2 is FQNEAQ (reference sequence). The CDR3 sequence: CASRGQPTDEQYF. The CDR3 DNA is TGTGCCAGCAGGGGACAACCAACGGACGAGCAGTACTTC.

This clone was recorded a few times. The chain is built from TRBV5-1 and TRBJ2-4; 12 bases agree with TRBD1. V gave up 4 bases and J gave up 3 bases; unmatched junction bases: 5. Germline loops: CDR1 SGHRS, CDR2 YFSETQ. This CDR3 spans 16 amino acids. The chain's CDR3 is CASSLGTGGVKNIQYF. CDR3 in DNA: TGCGCCAGCAGCCTCGGGACAGGGGGCGTCAAAAACATTCAGTACTTC.

The chain recombines TRBV29-1 with TRBJ2-3, with 7 positions matching TRBD1. CDR3 length: 17 amino acids. With V trimmed by 0 bases and J by 4 bases, 13 bases remained unmatched. Germline lookup yields CDR1 SQVTM and CDR2 ANQGSEA. CDR3 region: CSVEDSGTAIQADTQYF. The DNA for the CDR3 is TGCAGCGTTGAAGATTCGGGGACAGCGATACAGGCAGATACGCAGTATTTT.

This chain links TRBV13 with TRBJ2-2, with 10 bases aligning to TRBD2. The J segment lost 7 bases and the V segment lost 5 bases, leaving 10 bases of the junction unmatched. The CDR3 sequence is 16 residues long. Germline V lookup: CDR1 PRHDT, CDR2 FYEKMQ (reference sequence). The CDR3 sequence: CASSLGTSGVDGELFF. The DNA of the CDR3 is TGTGCCAGCAGCCTCGGAACTAGCGGGGTCGACGGGGAGCTGTTTTTT.

The sample holds a few counts of this clone. This rearrangement joins TRBV18 to TRBJ2-1; TRBD1 matches 10 bases. Germline loops: CDR1 KGHSH, CDR2 LQKENI. The V gene end was trimmed by 3 bases and the J gene end by 7 bases; junction bases not matched to a gene: 6. The CDR3 spans 15 residues. This CDR3 is CASSPWGQGNNEQFF. For the CDR3, the DNA is TGTGCCAGCTCACCCTGGGGACAGGGGAATAATGAGCAGTTCTTC. Complete variable domain (other parts from reference TRBV18 and TRBJ2-1): NAGVMQNPRHLVRRRGQEARLRCSPMKGHSHVYWYRQLPEEGLKFMVYLQKENIIDESGMPKERFSAEFPKEGPSILRIQQVVRGDSAAYFCASSPWGQGNNEQFFGPGTRLTVL.

The V and J genes are TRBV13 and TRBJ2-1; D is uncertain. Germline values: CDR1 PRHDT, CDR2 FYEKMQ (reference sequence). Trimming removed 8 bases from V and 2 bases from J, with 13 bases in between. This CDR3 has 14 residues. The CDR3 here is CASSTNVPYNEQFF. CDR3 in DNA: TGTGCCAGCTCCACGAACGTCCCCTACAATGAGCAGTTCTTC.

This chain's CDR3 is CASSQAGTGSYEQYF. CDR3 bases: TGCGCCAGCAGCCAAGCCGGGACAGGGTCCTACGAGCAGTACTTC. The J gene is TRBJ2-7, the V gene TRBV4-1; 9 bases agree with TRBD1. V lost 1 base and J lost 1; bases outside the gene matches: 2. The germline V gene encodes CDR1 MGHRA and CDR2 YSYEKL. The CDR3 runs 15 residues.

This clone was recorded a few times. The gene calls are TRBV29-1 and TRBJ2-4; 10 bases fit TRBD2. Unmatched junction bases numbered 7, after V lost 8 bases and J lost 0 bases. Germline loops: CDR1 SQVTM, CDR2 ANQGSEA. This CDR3 contains 15 residues. The DNA for the CDR3 is TGCAGCATCCAAGCGGGGGGGCTAGCCAAAAACATTCAGTACTTC. It is translated as CSIQAGGLAKNIQYF.

The V and J genes are TRBV30 and TRBJ1-2, with D possibly matching TRBD1 (5 bases). The CDR3 spans 16 residues. The V end was cut by 3 bases, the J end by 5 bases, with 22 bases between. CDR1 is GTSNPN and CDR2 is SVGIG in the germline V gene (reference sequence). The CDR3 here is CAWRNPGPAYRYGYTF. In DNA form, the CDR3 reads TGTGCCTGGAGGAACCCGGGACCCGCGTATAGATATGGCTACACCTTC.

The chain joins TRBV7-9 to TRBJ2-7, with D perhaps matching TRBD2 (5 bases). CDR1 is SEHNR, CDR2 FQNEAQ, per germline (reference sequence). V was pared by 5 bases and J by 6 bases, with 11 bases between. The CDR3 is 12 residues long. The CDR3 DNA reads TGTGCCAGCAGCGACTTGGAGGTCGAGCAGTACTTC. As protein: CASSDLEVEQYF.

This sequence joins TRBV6-6 and TRBJ2-7, with 7 bases lining up with TRBD1. The CDR3 has 15 amino acids. The germline CDR1 and CDR2 sequences are MNHNY and SVGAGI (reference sequence). Trimming removed 6 bases from V and 2 bases from J; junction bases left unmatched: 10. The CDR3 sequence: CASSPRDSPTYEQYF. Here the CDR3 DNA reads TGTGCCAGCAGCCCAAGGGACAGCCCTACCTACGAGCAGTACTTC.

V and J are TRBV9 and TRBJ2-7; either TRBD1 or TRBD2 may supply D (5 bases each). Trimming stripped 1 base from V and 5 bases from J, with 7 bases between. The CDR3 runs to 12 residues. CDR1 and CDR2 (germline): SGDLS, YYNGEE. The CDR3 region has the DNA TGTGCCAGCAGCGTACCGGGGCACGAGCAGTACTTC. This sequence encodes CASSVPGHEQYF.

This clone was seen a few times. The chain has TRBV4-1 and TRBJ2-7, with unresolved D. Germline CDR1 and CDR2: MGHRA and YSYEKL. There are 13 residues in the CDR3. V was clipped by 2 bases and J by 3 bases, with 8 bases between them. The CDR3 reads CASSQREGYEQYF. In DNA, the CDR3 is TGCGCCAGCAGCCAAAGAGAAGGCTACGAGCAGTACTTC.

This clone has a handful of counts. V gene TRBV13 combines with J gene TRBJ2-2, with 11 bases that match TRBD1. V lost 1 base, J lost 6 bases, and 4 bases stayed unmatched. The length of the CDR3 is 16 residues. Germline-derived CDR1 and CDR2 are PRHDT and FYEKMQ (reference sequence). DNA of the CDR3: TGTGCCAGCAGCTTAGATGGGACAGGGGGAGCCGGGGAGCTGTTTTTT. This gives the protein CASSLDGTGGAGELFF. Full variable domain (missing parts from reference TRBV13 and TRBJ2-2): AAGVIQSPRHLIKEKRETATLKCYPIPRHDTVYWYQQGPGQDPQFLISFYEKMQSDKGSIPDRFSAQQFSDYHSELNMSSLELGDSALYFCASSLDGTGGAGELFFGEGSRLTVL.

This clone was picked up a small number of times. The rearrangement joins TRBV6-6 to TRBJ1-4; TRBD1 matches at 8 bases. From germline, CDR1 is MNHNY and CDR2 SVGAGI (reference sequence). This CDR3 comprises 14 residues. Trimming took 5 bases from V and 6 from J; bases not matched to a gene: 5. CDR3 DNA: TGTGCCAGCAGTGCAGGGGGCGAACATGAAAAACTGTTTTTT. This codes for CASSAGGEHEKLFF.

The chain links TRBV7-2 to TRBJ1-1; D is possibly TRBD1 (5 bases). Trimming pared 1 base from V and 5 bases from J, leaving 14 bases between. The CDR3 length is 15 residues. The germline gives CDR1 SGHTA, CDR2 FQGNSA. The CDR3 is CASSLDLGGRTEAFF. DNA for the CDR3: TGTGCCAGCAGCTTAGACCTTGGGGGAAGGACTGAAGCTTTCTTT.

The chain employs TRBV29-1 and TRBJ1-6; unclear D gene. CDR1 is SQVTM and CDR2 is ANQGSEA in the germline V gene. V was shortened by 5 bases and J by 14 bases, with 16 bases between the two germline ends. This CDR3 comprises 12 residues. The CDR3 DNA is TGCAGCGTTCAGTCTAACGGCGGGTCCCTCCACTTT. Encoded protein: CSVQSNGGSLHF.

CDR3 nucleotides: TGTGCCAGCAGTTTAGGGGACAGGAGTGAAGCTTTCTTT. Translated, it gives CASSLGDRSEAFF. This chain connects TRBV27 to TRBJ1-1; 8 bases match TRBD1. The germline V gene has CDR1 MNHEY and CDR2 SMNVEV (reference sequence). The CDR3 loop spans 13 amino acids. V gave up 2 bases and J gave up 7 bases; unmatched junction bases: 3.

This clone was detected a few times. V usage is TRBV5-1 and J usage is TRBJ1-2, with unresolved D. Germline loops: CDR1 SGHRS, CDR2 YFSETQ. Trimming pared 3 bases from V and 4 bases from J, leaving 19 bases between. The CDR3 has 16 amino acids. CDR3 protein: CASSSRAGKSGYGYTF. In nucleotides, the CDR3 is TGCGCCAGCAGCTCCCGCGCTGGGAAGTCGGGCTATGGCTACACCTTC.